Sequencing of this T cell receptor beta chain was carried out in a study of blood T cell repertoires in COVID-19. Overall study: Samples of COVID-19 (acute and convalescent) were obtained from the United States, Italy and Spain. T cells, B-cell-depleted T cells, or PBMCs supplied cDNA or gDNA.

Germline lookup yields CDR1 LGHNA and CDR2 YNFKEQ. The germline V and J ends were trimmed by 0 bases and 0 bases, with 12 bases remaining between them. This CDR3 is built from 18 residues. As processed by the authors: Amplification of reference gene primers was used by the study to estimate nucleated cell counts. Clones were sequenced by immunoSEQ multiplex PCR, and TCRdb holds only the in-frame ones, with some missing. V, J and clone size reflect that table, while D and trimming were determined from the DNA. The repertoire holds 200,000 or so clones, with approximately 85% as singletons. The chain combines TRBV4-2 with TRBJ2-6, with a weak D call TRBD1 (5 bases). The receptor was isolated from a man in his 60s with acute or convalescent COVID-19. Sequenced material: peripheral blood. The CDR3 DNA reads as TGTGCCAGCAGCCAAGATACCGACAGCAGCTCTGGGGCCAACGTCCTGACTTTC. Translating gives CASSQDTDSSSGANVLTF.